Listed here is a single T cell receptor (beta chain). Its antigen is unidentified. The CDR3 has 15 amino acids. Trimming shortened V by 4 bases and J by 3 bases, and 16 bases separated the two germline ends. CDR1 is LGHNA, CDR2 YNFKEQ, per germline. This entry is derived from a study of T cell responses to AZD1222 COVID-19 vaccine. Study findings and constraints: After two AZD1222 doses, spike-specific TCR breadth and depth rose versus day 0.

Libraries were prepared by immunoSEQ multiplex PCR; TCRdb keeps only in-frame clonotypes and omits some of them. The top ten clones hold more than 0.95% of a sample with 100,000 to 150,000 clones, about nine tenths of them seen once. The material sequenced was peripheral blood, taken 28 days after the second AZD1222 dose. J is TRBJ2-7 and V is TRBV4-2; possible D gene TRBD2, 6 bases. The sequence came from an adult who received the AZD1222 COVID-19 vaccine. In DNA form, the CDR3 reads TGTGCCAGCAGCCCAGCTATCCGGGAGTACTACGAGCAGTACTTC. Amino acids: CASSPAIREYYEQYF.